This T cell receptor (beta chain) was recorded in a study of T cells in Graves' hyperthyroidism and ophthalmopathy. This clonotype was detected many times. The V end was cut by 1 base, the J end by 1 base, with 17 bases between. In germline, CDR1 is DFQATT, CDR2 SNEGSKA (reference sequence). The CDR3 runs to 17 residues. Graves' hyperthyroidism was deemed stable absent ophthalmopathy progression within 18 months. RNA transcripts provided the source from which TCR beta CDR3 regions were amplified. With the HTBI primer set, the TCR CDR3 went through a first round of RT-PCR. From the multiplex PCR reads, TCRdb called clonotypes with MiXCR, one entry per CDR3 protein. Found here are 100,000 to 130,000 distinct CDR3 sequences, 15% to 20% of them singletons; the top ten hold roughly 40%.

The TCR sequence derives from a woman aged 50 to 60 with Graves' hyperthyroidism. This chain uses TRBV20-1 with TRBJ2-1, with D tentatively TRBD2 (6 bases). Specimen: blood. The CDR3 protein is CSARVNWREGSYNEQFF. DNA for the CDR3: TGCAGTGCTAGAGTGAATTGGCGGGAAGGTTCCTACAATGAGCAGTTCTTC.